These 14 T cell receptor beta chains came from one sample sequenced in a study of blood T cell repertoires in COVID-19. Generated by immunoSEQ multiplex PCR, the TCRdb table keeps only in-frame clones and is missing some. The sample yields about 76,000 clones, about 88% seen once. The sequencing input was peripheral blood. The receptor set was obtained from a human donor in a cohort sampled during active COVID-19.

The V and J genes are TRBV19 and TRBJ2-2; 9 bases are shared with TRBD1. CDR3 size: 14 residues. Per the germline V gene, CDR1 is LNHDA and CDR2 is SQIVND (reference sequence). With V trimmed by 4 bases and J by 5 bases, 2 bases remained unmatched. This CDR3 is CASSRDRATGELFF. CDR3 nucleotides: TGTGCCAGTAGTAGGGACAGGGCGACCGGGGAGCTGTTTTTT.

This chain uses TRBV11-3 with TRBJ1-1, with TRBD1 identical over 7 bases. Germline CDR1 reads SGHNT; CDR2 reads YENEEA. The CDR3 covers 17 residues. V lost 5 bases and J lost 0; bases outside the gene matches: 12. The CDR3 protein is CASSRSKIGTVNTEAFF. Written as DNA, the CDR3 is TGTGCCAGCAGCCGAAGCAAAATAGGGACAGTGAACACTGAAGCTTTCTTT. Combining the CDR3 with reference TRBV11-3 and TRBJ1-1 gives the whole variable domain EAGVVQSPRYKIIEKKQPVAFWCNPISGHNTLYWYLQNLGQGPELLIRYENEEAVDDSQLPKDRFSAERLKGVDSTLKIQPAELGDSAVYLCASSRSKIGTVNTEAFFGQGTRLTVV.

This clone showed up just a few times. The chain has TRBV6-2 or TRBV6-3 and TRBJ2-3; D call uncertain. CDR3 length: 14 residues. V was pared by 5 bases and J by 0 bases, with 9 bases between. Looked up from germline, CDR1 is MNHEY and CDR2 is SVGEGT. This CDR3 is CASSQQYSTDTQYF. For the CDR3, the DNA is TGTGCCAGCAGTCAACAGTACAGCACAGATACGCAGTATTTT.

The genes are TRBV2 and TRBJ2-2; 7 positions agree with TRBD1. Looked up from germline, CDR1 is SNHLY and CDR2 is FYNNEI. The CDR3 length is 14 residues. Unmatched junction bases numbered 3, after V lost 7 bases and J lost 1 base. As DNA, the CDR3 is TGTGCCAGCATGGGGACAGAGAACACCGGGGAGCTGTTTTTT. Amino acid sequence: CASMGTENTGELFF. The full variable domain, its missing parts supplied by reference TRBV2 and TRBJ2-2, is EPEVTQTPSHQVTQMGQEVILRCVPISNHLYFYWYRQILGQKVEFLVSFYNNEISEKSEIFDDQFSVERPDGSNFTLKIRSTKLEDSAMYFCASMGTENTGELFFGEGSRLTVL.

The chain combines TRBV6-5 with TRBJ1-5, with TRBD1 matching over 8 bases. The junction had 8 bases not matched to a gene; V was cut back by 6 bases and J by 7 bases. Germline CDR1 reads MNHEY; CDR2 reads SVGAGI. CDR3 length equals 14 residues. The CDR3 region is CASRRQGPGQPQHF. As DNA, the CDR3 is TGTGCCAGCAGACGACAGGGGCCTGGGCAGCCCCAGCATTTT.

A few counts support this clone. V and J are TRBV14 and TRBJ1-1, with 8 bases that match TRBD1. The CDR3 contains 17 residues. Germline loops: CDR1 SGHDN, CDR2 FVKESK. The J segment lost 1 base and the V segment lost 0 bases, leaving 7 bases of the junction unmatched. The CDR3 DNA follows: TGTGCCAGCAGCCAAGACGAGGACAGGGACGCGAACACTGAAGCTTTCTTT. It codes for CASSQDEDRDANTEAFF. The variable domain in full, with the rest retrieved from reference TRBV14 and TRBJ1-1, is EAGVTQFPSHSVIEKGQTVTLRCDPISGHDNLYWYRRVMGKEIKFLLHFVKESKQDESGMPNNRFLAERTGGTYSTLKVQPAELEDSGVYFCASSQDEDRDANTEAFFGQGTRLTVV.

The chain couples TRBV20-1 to TRBJ2-7; 10 bases match TRBD2. Trimming removed 6 bases from V and 10 bases from J; junction bases left unmatched: 6. Per the germline V gene, CDR1 is DFQATT and CDR2 is SNEGSKA (reference sequence). The CDR3 has 11 amino acids. The CDR3 reads CSATSGIEQYF. As DNA, the CDR3 is TGCAGTGCCACTAGCGGGATCGAACAGTACTTC.

This clone is a singleton in its sample. This chain joins TRBV3-1 (or the pseudogene TRBV3-2) and TRBJ1-6; D is unclear. This CDR3 is 14 amino acids long. CDR1 is LGHDT and CDR2 is YNNKEL in the germline V gene (reference sequence). V was shortened by 3 bases and J by 5 bases, with 8 bases between the two germline ends. The chain's CDR3 is CASSHGQDNSPLHF. CDR3 nucleotide sequence: TGTGCCAGCAGCCACGGTCAGGATAATTCACCCCTCCACTTT.

V and J are TRBV5-4 and TRBJ2-5; 13 nucleotides align to TRBD2. V trimming: 4 bases; J trimming: 2 bases; junction bases outside the gene matches: 8. This CDR3 has 17 amino acids. In germline, CDR1 is SGHNT, CDR2 YYREEE (reference sequence). CDR3 in DNA: TGTGCCAGCAGCCCCTGGACTAGCGGGGGTTCTCAAGAGACCCAGTACTTC. Translated, it gives CASSPWTSGGSQETQYF.

The chain employs TRBV24-1 and TRBJ2-1; TRBD2 is a possible D gene (5 bases). The CDR3 loop spans 15 amino acids. CDR1 KGHDR and CDR2 SFDVKD come from the germline V gene. V shed 9 bases and J shed 0 bases, with 14 bases lying between them. CDR3 coding DNA: TGTGCCACCCACCCGGGAAAAAGCTCCTACAATGAGCAGTTCTTC. It codes for CATHPGKSSYNEQFF.

The rearrangement links TRBV28 to TRBJ1-2; TRBD1 agrees at 7 bases. Germline V lookup: CDR1 MDHEN, CDR2 SYDVKM. The CDR3 is 13 amino acids. J gave up 7 bases and V 2 bases, and 4 bases lay outside the gene matches. DNA for the CDR3: TGTGCCAGCAGTTTAATCAAGGGGGCTGGCTACACCTTC. It codes for CASSLIKGAGYTF.

The chain employs TRBV29-1 and TRBJ2-7; D possibly corresponds to TRBD2 (5 bases). Germline values: CDR1 SQVTM, CDR2 ANQGSEA. With 5 bases removed from V and 0 bases from J, the gap between germline ends came to 11 bases. The CDR3 has 13 residues. CDR3 in amino acids: CSVSPGSSYEQYF. In DNA form, the CDR3 reads TGCAGCGTTTCCCCGGGGAGCTCCTACGAGCAGTACTTC.

The rearrangement joins TRBV18 to TRBJ1-4; 8 bases map to TRBD1. This CDR3 region has 16 residues. V was pared by 4 bases and J by 0 bases, with 4 bases of the junction left unmatched. Germline values: CDR1 KGHSH, CDR2 LQKENI. CDR3 sequence: CASSQGQVATNEKLFF. DNA of the CDR3: TGTGCCAGCTCACAGGGACAGGTTGCAACTAATGAAAAACTGTTTTTT.

The chain recombines TRBV5-4 with TRBJ2-3, with 8 bases that match TRBD1. Per the germline V gene, CDR1 is SGHNT and CDR2 is YYREEE (reference sequence). Trimming took 6 bases from V and 4 from J; bases not matched to a gene: 7. CDR3 length equals 14 residues. CDR3 in amino acids: CASKQDRESDTQYF. CDR3 bases: TGTGCCAGCAAACAGGACAGGGAATCAGATACGCAGTATTTT.